A selection of T cell receptor beta chains follows, all from one sample in a study of blood T cell repertoires in COVID-19. The assay was immunoSEQ multiplex PCR, and TCRdb's table has in-frame clones only and misses some. This sample yields almost 200,000 clones, of which 70% to 90% are seen a single time; about 0.72% belongs to the top ten. The sequenced sample was peripheral blood. The receptors come from a woman aged 70-85 years with acute or convalescent COVID-19. Each CDR3 is given with its conserved first and last residue.

17 TRBV7-3 CASSLRVGTGTRNEQFF
14 TRBV28 CASSVGQGYQPQHF
12 TRBV5-1 CASSPNQETQYF
16 TRBV5-3 CARSPDRDGVNTEAFF
13 TRBV12-3/TRBV12-4 CASVGGDKNIQYF
18 TRBV5-1 CASSLSQVGRGFTDTQYF
15 TRBV5-4 CASSFRQVGTDTQYF
12 TRBV13 CASSSYRGRQYF
14 TRBV6-2/TRBV6-3 CASSERSVSYEQYF
14 TRBV28 CASSQLAGNYEQYF
15 TRBV10-3 CAISALADTKGTQYF
13 TRBV2 CASSGEVTGELFF
15 TRBV5-1 CASSLLAGQGGELFF
16 TRBV24-1 CATSDSLASGGNEQFF
15 TRBV7-3 CASSLAGGSTDTQYF
12 TRBV5-6 CASSLRGNEAFF
16 TRBV7-8 CASSPLSGRAGGEQYF
14 TRBV5-1 CASSLDRGGTEAFF